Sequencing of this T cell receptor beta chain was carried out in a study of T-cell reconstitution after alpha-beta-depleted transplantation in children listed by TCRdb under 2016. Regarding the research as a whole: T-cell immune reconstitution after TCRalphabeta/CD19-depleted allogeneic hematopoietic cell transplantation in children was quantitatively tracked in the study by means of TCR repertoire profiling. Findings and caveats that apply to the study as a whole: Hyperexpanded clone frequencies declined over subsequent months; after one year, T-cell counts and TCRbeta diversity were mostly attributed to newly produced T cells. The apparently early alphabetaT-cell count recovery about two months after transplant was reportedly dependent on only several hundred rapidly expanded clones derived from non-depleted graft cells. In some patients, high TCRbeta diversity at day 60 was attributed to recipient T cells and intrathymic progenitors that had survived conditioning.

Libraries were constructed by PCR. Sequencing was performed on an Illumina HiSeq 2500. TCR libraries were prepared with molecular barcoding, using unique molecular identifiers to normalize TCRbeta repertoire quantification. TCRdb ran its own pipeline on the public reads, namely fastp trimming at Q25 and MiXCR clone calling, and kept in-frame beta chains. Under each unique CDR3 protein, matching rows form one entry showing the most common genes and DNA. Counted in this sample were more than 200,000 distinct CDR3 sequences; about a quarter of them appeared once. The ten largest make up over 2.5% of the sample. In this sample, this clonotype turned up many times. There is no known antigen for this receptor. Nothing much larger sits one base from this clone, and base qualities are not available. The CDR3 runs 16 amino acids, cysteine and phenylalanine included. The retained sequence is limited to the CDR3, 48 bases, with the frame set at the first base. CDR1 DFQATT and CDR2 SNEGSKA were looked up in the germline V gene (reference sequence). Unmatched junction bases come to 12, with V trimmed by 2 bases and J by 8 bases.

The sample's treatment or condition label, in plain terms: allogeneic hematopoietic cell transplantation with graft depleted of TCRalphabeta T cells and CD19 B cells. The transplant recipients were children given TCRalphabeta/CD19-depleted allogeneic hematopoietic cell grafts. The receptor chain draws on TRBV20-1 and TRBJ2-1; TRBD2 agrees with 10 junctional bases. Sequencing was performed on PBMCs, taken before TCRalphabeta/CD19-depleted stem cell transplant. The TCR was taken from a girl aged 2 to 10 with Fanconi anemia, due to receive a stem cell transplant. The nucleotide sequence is TGCAGTGCTAGATCTAGCGGGAGTATGTATGACGATGAGCAGTTCTTC. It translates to CSARSSGSMYDDEQFF.